This TCR beta chain emerged from a study of cytomegalovirus exposure and HLA in healthy donors. About the research overall: As released early, the data held roughly 85 million unique TCRs from HLA-typed donors.

The donors (healthy individuals) were bone marrow donors. Study-wide results and limits: Follow-up analysis later connected one missense variant in DCLRE1C with trimming of TCR beta V- and J-genes. The study designated 150 or so TCR beta chains cytomegalovirus-associated.

Note on this clone: Its antigen is as yet unknown.

CDR1 is MGHRA, CDR2 YSYEKL, per germline. The CDR3 loop spans 18 amino acids. V was clipped by 1 base and J by 0 bases; unmatched bases: 9. Primers: 60 Vbeta forward and 13 Jbeta reverse. The data were produced by immunoSEQ multiplex PCR, yet TCRdb's version contains in-frame clones alone and is incomplete. The profile shows some 150,000 clones, around 80% of them singletons. Material: PBMCs. This receptor was taken from a woman aged 40 to 50 in good health and CMV-seronegative. V is TRBV4-1 and J is TRBJ1-3; 7 nucleotides line up with TRBD1. DNA for the CDR3: TGCGCCAGCAGCCAAGGCTTAAACAGGGGCTACTCTGGAAACACCATATATTTT. It is translated as CASSQGLNRGYSGNTIYF.